The 6 T cell receptor beta chains listed next were all sequenced from one sample in a study of blood T cells in healthy people across ages (dated by TCRdb to 2014 to 2015). The library was prepared using 5' RACE. Instrument on record: Illumina HiSeq 2500. The second PCR ran for roughly 7 to 11 cycles and used a J-beta primer mix along with a sample-barcoded 5' primer. The public reads were run again by TCRdb, first through fastp at Q25 and then through MiXCR, and only productive beta chains were kept. Merged by CDR3 protein, the rows form single entries marked with the most common genes and DNA. This sample has about 970,000 distinct CDR3 sequences in its table, and around 54% of those were observed once. The top ten constitute around a fifth of the sample. Sequencing was carried out using blood. The receptor set was obtained from a woman aged 55 to 70 in good health.

The J gene is TRBJ2-1, the V gene TRBV18; 12 bases line up with TRBD1. Per germline, CDR1 KGHSH and CDR2 LQKENI. This CDR3 spans 17 amino acids. Losses at the gene ends were 1 base for V and 13 bases for J; bases not matched to a gene: 14. CDR3 bases: TGTGCCAGCTCACCACTACCGGGACAGGGGGCGCGAGAGACCCAGTTCTTC. Translating it yields CASSPLPGQGARETQFF. The whole variable domain, filled in from reference TRBV18 and TRBJ2-1, reads NAGVMQNPRHLVRRRGQEARLRCSPMKGHSHVYWYRQLPEEGLKFMVYLQKENIIDESGMPKERFSAEFPKEGPSILRIQQVVRGDSAAYFCASSPLPGQGARETQFFGPGTRLTVL.

The chain employs TRBV2 and TRBJ2-7; TRBD2 matches 9 bases. Germline CDR1 SNHLY, CDR2 FYNNEI. Trimming at V came to 2 bases and at J to 5 bases, leaving 4 bases not matched to a gene. The CDR3 covers 14 residues. The CDR3 coding sequence is TGTGCCAGCAGTGAATTTAGCGGGAGTCACGAGCAGTACTTC. Protein: CASSEFSGSHEQYF.

V usage is TRBV18 and J usage is TRBJ2-2; D gene uncertain. Germline V CDR1 and CDR2: KGHSH, LQKENI. The CDR3 has 13 amino acids. With 2 bases removed from V and 5 bases from J, the gap between germline ends came to 6 bases. CDR3 amino acids: CASSPGHTGELFF. DNA of the CDR3: TGTGCCAGCTCACCAGGGCATACCGGGGAGCTGTTTTTT.

The chain couples TRBV15 to TRBJ2-1; D uncertain. This CDR3 spans 15 amino acids. The germline V gene has CDR1 LNHNV and CDR2 YYDKDF (reference sequence). V was pared by 0 bases and J by 0 bases, with 6 bases between. The CDR3 nucleotides are TGTGCCACCAGCAGAGATCACCACTCCTACAATGAGCAGTTCTTC. Translation: CATSRDHHSYNEQFF.

The chain links TRBV28 to TRBJ2-7; no clear D gene. There are 17 residues in the CDR3. Germline CDR1 is MDHEN and CDR2 is SYDVKM. Trimming shortened V by 6 bases and J by 2 bases, and 23 bases separated the two germline ends. The CDR3 DNA follows: TGTGCCAGCAGCCTAACCGCGGAGATAATTATAGCCTACGAGCAGTACTTC. Encoded protein: CASSLTAEIIIAYEQYF.

As regards this clonotype: A much larger clone differs from this one at a single base, so this may be a read error. The chain combines TRBV6-2 or TRBV6-3 with TRBJ2-3, with 10 bases fitting TRBD2. The germline CDR1 and CDR2 sequences are MNHEY and SVGEGT. The V and J ends lost 6 bases and 5 bases, in that order; junction bases with no gene match: 17. This CDR3 is built from 18 residues. The CDR3 loop reads CASRTRWELAGVGDTQYF. Here the CDR3 DNA reads TGTGCCAGCAGAACTAGGTGGGAGCTAGCGGGAGTCGGAGATACGCAGTATTTT.